This T cell receptor beta chain comes out of a study of early T cells in non-severe SARS-CoV-2 infection (dated by TCRdb to about 2021). Turning to the overall study: Bulk RNA from unsorted whole blood was used for TCR sequencing, so alpha and beta chains could not be paired. Results the study describes overall, beyond this receptor: VDJdb matching was skewed toward anti-spike CD8 responses, so virus-specific expansions were likely underestimated and private and CD4 specificities were missed.

The library was built by means of 5' RACE. The run used a NextSeq 500. In the TCR library protocol, unique molecular identifiers were attached to individual cDNA molecules to correct for PCR bias and sequencing error. Sequencing covered both TCR alpha and beta chains, and within each sample the abundances of alpha and beta sequences were tightly co-correlated. The source study handled its data this way. Decombinator V4 was used to annotate the V gene, J gene and CDR3 of the TCR sequences. Expanded TCRs were defined as changing significantly between any two time points under a Poisson model with p below 0.0001. TCR abundances were normalised to the total number of TCRs sequenced per sample and were expressed as counts per million. MAIT TCRs were defined by TRAV1-2 paired with TRAJ12, TRAJ20 or TRAJ33, and iNKT TCRs by TRAV10 paired with TRAJ18. VDJdb, accessed 1 November 2021, was searched for CMV, EBV and SARS-CoV-2 annotated TCRs, with TCRs annotated for multiple antigens excluded. TCRdb reanalyzed the raw reads on its own, using fastp at Q25 for trimming and MiXCR for clone calling, and kept in-frame beta chains. Entries that share a CDR3 protein sequence are merged under the most common genes and DNA. The V and J calls come from TCRdb's annotation, not from the publication. The sample table lists more than 75,000 distinct CDR3 sequences, roughly 13% of them with a count of one. The ten largest clones take up roughly 5.5% of the sample.

The study was a case-control design nested within a healthcare worker cohort in London, UK, with weekly nasopharyngeal swab PCR tests and blood sampling. Between 23 and 31 March 2020, the week of the UK lockdown, healthcare workers were enrolled and then followed up weekly for as long as 16 weeks. Regarding this clonotype: Which antigen it targets is not known. One base away there is no much larger clone; base qualities are not given.

V is pared back by 6 bases and J by 8 bases, with 13 bases lying between the germline termini. The cysteine opens and the phenylalanine closes a CDR3 of 13 amino acids. Only the CDR3 portion is preserved as DNA: 39 bases, with reading frame beginning at the first base. Based on the germline V gene, the CDR1 and CDR2 sequences are MNHEY and SVGAGI. The V and J segments used are TRBV6-5 and TRBJ1-4, with the D gene not confidently named. What was sequenced was whole blood. This TCR was sampled from an adult who was a healthcare worker with PCR-confirmed SARS-CoV-2 infection or an uninfected control (not recorded which). The DNA sequence is given as TGTGCCAGCAGCCGCAACCGGGCCGAAAAACTGTTTTTT. Translated, this gives CASSRNRAEKLFF.